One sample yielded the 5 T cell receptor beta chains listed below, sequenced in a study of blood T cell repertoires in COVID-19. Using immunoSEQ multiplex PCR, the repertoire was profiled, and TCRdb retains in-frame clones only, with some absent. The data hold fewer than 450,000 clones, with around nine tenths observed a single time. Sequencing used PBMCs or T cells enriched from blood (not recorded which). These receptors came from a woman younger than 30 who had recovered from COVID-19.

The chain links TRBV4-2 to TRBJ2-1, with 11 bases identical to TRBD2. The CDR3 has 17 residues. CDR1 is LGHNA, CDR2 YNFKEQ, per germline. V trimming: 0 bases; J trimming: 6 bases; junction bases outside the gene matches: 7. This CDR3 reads CASSQDLAGGQGNEQFF. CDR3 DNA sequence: TGTGCCAGCAGCCAAGATCTAGCGGGGGGCCAGGGCAATGAGCAGTTCTTC.

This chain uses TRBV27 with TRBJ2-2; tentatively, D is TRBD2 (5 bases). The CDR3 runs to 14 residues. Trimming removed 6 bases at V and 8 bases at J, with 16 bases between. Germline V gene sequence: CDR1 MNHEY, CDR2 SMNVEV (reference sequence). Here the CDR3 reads CASRPGRAAGELFF. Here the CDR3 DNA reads TGTGCCAGCAGGCCGGGAAGAGCTGCGGGGGAGCTGTTTTTT.

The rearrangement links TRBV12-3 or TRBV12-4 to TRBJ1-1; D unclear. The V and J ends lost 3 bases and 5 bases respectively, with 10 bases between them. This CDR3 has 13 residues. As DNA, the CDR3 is TGTGCCAGCAGTTTTTACGAGAGAACTGAAGCTTTCTTT. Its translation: CASSFYERTEAFF.

In DNA, the CDR3 is TGTGCCACCAGTGACCCTTATAACATTCAGTACTTC. Its translation is CATSDPYNIQYF. The chain carries TRBV24-1 and TRBJ2-4; D is undetermined. V was cut by 4 bases and J by 7 bases, with 7 bases left in between. The CDR3 length is 12 residues. CDR1 and CDR2 from the germline V gene are KGHDR and SFDVKD.

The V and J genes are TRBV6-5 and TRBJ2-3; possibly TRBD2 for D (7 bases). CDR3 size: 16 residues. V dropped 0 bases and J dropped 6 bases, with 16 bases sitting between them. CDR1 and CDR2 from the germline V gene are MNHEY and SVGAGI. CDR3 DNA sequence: TGTGCCAGCAGTTACTCAATACAGGGAGGGGTCGATACGCAGTATTTT. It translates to CASSYSIQGGVDTQYF.